The 28 T cell receptor beta chains in this list originate from one sample, sequenced in a study of blood T cell repertoires in COVID-19. Measured with immunoSEQ multiplex PCR; TCRdb has only the in-frame clones, and not every one. The profile covers more than 95,000 clones, with 65% to 90% appearing a single time and around 4.5% taken by the ten largest. The sequenced sample consisted of peripheral blood. All receptors derive from a man aged 45-65 years with acute or convalescent COVID-19.

This chain connects TRBV5-1 to TRBJ2-3; a possible D gene is TRBD2 (5 bases). Trimming took 4 bases from V and 2 from J, leaving 11 bases between them. Per germline, CDR1 SGHRS and CDR2 YFSETQ. There are 14 residues in the CDR3. The CDR3 bases are TGCGCCAGCAGCCGCGGGCTAGTCACAGATACGCAGTATTTT. This gives the protein CASSRGLVTDTQYF.

This sequence joins TRBV27 and TRBJ2-1, with 7 nucleotides matching TRBD1. CDR3 length equals 16 residues. Germline trimming cut 5 bases from V and 4 bases from J; bases unmatched to any gene: 11. Germline V CDR1 and CDR2: MNHEY, SMNVEV (reference sequence). The CDR3: CASSLFETGRYNEQFF. CDR3 nucleotides: TGTGCCAGCAGTCTTTTCGAGACAGGGAGATACAATGAGCAGTTCTTC.

The chain combines TRBV19 with TRBJ2-6; TRBD1 matches at 8 bases. V shed 6 bases, J shed 0 bases, and the junction held 10 bases outside the gene matches. The germline gives CDR1 LNHDA, CDR2 SQIVND (reference sequence). The CDR3 runs to 18 residues. CDR3: CASSTGGQAFSGANVLTF. CDR3 sequence (DNA): TGTGCCAGTAGCACTGGGGGACAGGCTTTCTCTGGGGCCAACGTCCTGACTTTC. Full variable domain (rest looked up from reference TRBV19 and TRBJ2-6): DGGITQSPKYLFRKEGQNVTLSCEQNLNHDAMYWYRQDPGQGLRLIYYSQIVNDFQKGDIAEGYSVSREKKESFPLTVTSAQKNPTAFYLCASSTGGQAFSGANVLTFGAGSRLTVL.

This clone was counted between two and nine times. The chain joins TRBV6-5 to TRBJ1-2, with D tentatively TRBD1 (5 bases). V was pared by 2 bases and J by 3 bases, with 7 bases between. CDR1 and CDR2 (germline): MNHEY, SVGAGI. The CDR3 is made up of 13 amino acids. CDR3 protein: CASSYGGYYGYTF. In nucleotides, the CDR3 is TGTGCCAGCAGTTACGGGGGGTACTATGGCTACACCTTC.

The chain combines TRBV25-1 with TRBJ1-1; TRBD1 matches at 9 bases. The CDR3 totals 15 residues. Germline values: CDR1 MGHDK, CDR2 SYGVNS. V was clipped by 10 bases and J by 2 bases; unmatched bases: 11. The CDR3 is CATYTGGGGNTEAFF. CDR3 in DNA: TGTGCCACCTATACAGGGGGCGGAGGAAACACTGAAGCTTTCTTT.

The chain couples TRBV5-1 to TRBJ1-1, with 7 bases matching TRBD1. The J segment lost 4 bases and the V segment lost 0 bases, leaving 6 bases of the junction unmatched. This CDR3 region has 15 residues. In germline, CDR1 is SGHRS, CDR2 YFSETQ. The CDR3 reads CASSLAPTGSTEAFF. CDR3 in DNA: TGCGCCAGCAGCTTGGCCCCGACAGGGAGCACTGAAGCTTTCTTT.

The chain carries TRBV7-2 and TRBJ1-3; D ambiguous. Looked up from germline, CDR1 is SGHTA and CDR2 is FQGNSA. Trimming pared 5 bases from V and 0 bases from J, leaving 14 bases between. The CDR3 consists of 16 residues. The CDR3 sequence is CASSPRLKSSGNTIYF. CDR3 coding DNA: TGTGCCAGCAGCCCCAGACTGAAGAGCTCTGGAAACACCATATATTTT. Using reference TRBV7-2 and TRBJ1-3 for the parts outside the CDR3, the full variable domain is GAGVSQSPSNKVTEKGKDVELRCDPISGHTALYWYRQSLGQGLEFLIYFQGNSAPDKSGLPSDRFSAERTGGSVSTLTIQRTQQEDSAVYLCASSPRLKSSGNTIYFGEGSWLTVV.

The V gene is TRBV28, the J gene TRBJ2-2; 10 nucleotides match TRBD2. The CDR3 covers 18 residues. Germline CDR1 and CDR2: MDHEN and SYDVKM. V shed 6 bases, J shed 3 bases, and the junction held 13 bases outside the gene matches. In DNA form, the CDR3 reads TGTGCCAGCAGCTTAGCGGGAGGCTCAAGGGGATACACCGGGGAGCTGTTTTTT. It specifies CASSLAGGSRGYTGELFF.

J is TRBJ2-2 and V is TRBV5-1; a possible D gene is TRBD2 (6 bases). CDR3 length equals 16 residues. Germline V gene data show CDR1 as SGHRS and CDR2 as YFSETQ. V lost 4 bases to trimming and J lost 0 bases, with 13 bases between them. DNA for the CDR3: TGCGCCAGCAGCGCCAACGGGAGATCGAACACCGGGGAGCTGTTTTTT. It encodes CASSANGRSNTGELFF.

This rearrangement joins TRBV25-1 to TRBJ2-1, with D unclear. Germline CDR1 and CDR2: MGHDK and SYGVNS. V was shortened by 1 base and J by 15 bases, with 13 bases between the two germline ends. This CDR3 has 12 residues. CDR3 bases: TGTGCCAGCAGTGAATCCCCCTTAGTACCGTTCTTC. This sequence encodes CASSESPLVPFF. The complete variable domain, with remaining parts taken from reference TRBV25-1 and TRBJ2-1, reads EADIYQTPRYLVIGTGKKITLECSQTMGHDKMYWYQQDPGMELHLIHYSYGVNSTEKGDLSSESTVSRIRTEHFPLTLESARPSHTSQYLCASSESPLVPFFGPGTRLTVL.

The chain has TRBV6-1 and TRBJ1-3; D is ambiguous. Looked up from germline, CDR1 is MNHNS and CDR2 is SASEGT. The CDR3 is 15 residues long. Deletions cut 1 base from V and 0 bases from J, with 7 bases between. In DNA form, the CDR3 reads TGTGCCAGCAGTGAAGAGCGTCTCTCTGGAAACACCATATATTTT. Protein: CASSEERLSGNTIYF.

V is TRBV9 and J is TRBJ1-2, with no clear D. Germline V gene data show CDR1 as SGDLS and CDR2 as YYNGEE. V lost 2 bases, J lost 4 bases, and 9 bases lay in between. The CDR3 runs to 13 residues. CDR3 in DNA: TGTGCCAGCAGCGTCGTAGTCGGCTATGGCTACACCTTC. Translated, it gives CASSVVVGYGYTF. The full variable domain, completed using reference TRBV9 and TRBJ1-2, is DSGVTQTPKHLITATGQRVTLRCSPRSGDLSVYWYQQSLDQGLQFLIQYYNGEERAKGNILERFSAQQFPDLHSELNLSSLELGDSALYFCASSVVVGYGYTFGSGTRLTVV.

Only one count was recorded for this clone. CDR3 loop: CATSDPTLAGRDTQYF. The CDR3 DNA reads as TGTGCCACCAGTGATCCCACACTAGCGGGGAGGGATACGCAGTATTTT. The chain couples TRBV24-1 to TRBJ2-3, with 10 bases identical to TRBD2. Germline V gene lookup returns CDR1 KGHDR and CDR2 SFDVKD. V was clipped by 3 bases and J by 6 bases; unmatched bases: 8. The CDR3 has 16 amino acids.

The chain recombines TRBV7-9 with TRBJ2-5, with TRBD2 as a possible D gene (6 bases). V was clipped by 9 bases and J by 5 bases, with 7 bases between them. The CDR3 length is 10 residues. The V gene's germline CDR1 is SEHNR and CDR2 FQNEAQ (reference sequence). CDR3 sequence (DNA): TGTGCCAGTGGGGGGGAGACCCAGTACTTC. Translation gives CASGGETQYF.

The V and J genes are TRBV6-5 and TRBJ2-2, with D maybe TRBD1 (5 bases). V shed 5 bases and J shed 4 bases, with 11 bases lying between them. From germline, CDR1 is MNHEY and CDR2 SVGAGI. The CDR3 runs 14 residues. CDR3 DNA: TGTGCCAGCAGTCCAGGGCGGCGCACCGGGGAGCTGTTTTTT. Translating it yields CASSPGRRTGELFF.

J is TRBJ1-2 and V is TRBV2; weak D call: TRBD1 (5 bases). Germline lookup yields CDR1 SNHLY and CDR2 FYNNEI. V lost 6 bases to trimming and J lost 4 bases, with 15 bases between them. The CDR3 sequence is 14 residues long. The DNA for the CDR3 is TGTGCCAGCAGCCGGAACAGTAGGGGCTATGGCTACACCTTC. This codes for CASSRNSRGYGYTF.

The V gene is TRBV7-6, the J gene TRBJ2-7, with TRBD2 as a possible D gene (6 bases). The CDR3 has 15 residues. The V gene lost 3 bases and the J gene lost 0 bases, with 12 bases spanning the gap. The germline CDR1 and CDR2 sequences are SGHVS and FNYEAQ. The CDR3 bases are TGTGCCAGCAGCTTCTACCCGACTAGCTCCTACGAGCAGTACTTC. This codes for CASSFYPTSSYEQYF.

A few counts support this clone. This chain connects TRBV2 to TRBJ2-7, with a weak D call TRBD1 (6 bases). CDR1 is SNHLY and CDR2 is FYNNEI in the germline V gene. The CDR3 is 14 amino acids. V was shortened by 9 bases and J by 4 bases, with 19 bases between the two germline ends. The CDR3 bases are TGTGCCAGTGAACGTTTTGGACAGTTATACGAGCAGTACTTC. Translating gives CASERFGQLYEQYF.

The chain combines TRBV4-1 with TRBJ2-2, with D possibly TRBD1 on 6 matching bases. The V gene lost 2 bases and the J gene lost 2 bases, with 9 bases spanning the gap. CDR1 MGHRA and CDR2 YSYEKL come from the germline V gene. This CDR3 contains 15 residues. CDR3 sequence reads: CASSQQGINTGELFF. The CDR3 DNA reads as TGCGCCAGCAGCCAACAGGGGATAAACACCGGGGAGCTGTTTTTT.

V and J are TRBV6-5 and TRBJ2-5; the match to TRBD2 covers 8 bases. This CDR3 has 15 amino acids. Germline lookup yields CDR1 MNHEY and CDR2 SVGAGI. With 0 bases clipped from V and 5 bases from J, the junction kept 5 bases outside the gene matches. The CDR3 DNA is TGTGCCAGCAGTTACTCCCCGGGAGGGCAGGAGACCCAGTACTTC. Protein sequence: CASSYSPGGQETQYF.

This clone was seen once. Other DNA sequences in the sample encode the same CDR3. The chain is built from TRBV3-1 (or the pseudogene TRBV3-2) and TRBJ1-5, with D perhaps matching TRBD1 (6 bases). Germline V lookup: CDR1 LGHDT, CDR2 YNNKEL (reference sequence). CDR3 length equals 15 residues. Trimming left V 0 bases short and J 4 bases short, with 10 bases between. The CDR3 DNA reads as TGTGCCAGCAGCCAAGACCTGACAGGTAATCAGCCCCAGCATTTT. Amino acids: CASSQDLTGNQPQHF.

The chain couples TRBV19 to TRBJ2-7; D possibly corresponds to TRBD2 (5 bases). This CDR3 has 14 amino acids. The V end lost 2 bases, the J end lost 5 bases, and 13 bases lay between the germline ends. Germline V CDR1 and CDR2: LNHDA, SQIVND (reference sequence). The CDR3 DNA is TGTGCCAGTAGTATATGGGCGGGCCCAGACGAGCAGTACTTC. Protein sequence: CASSIWAGPDEQYF.

The rearrangement links TRBV5-1 to TRBJ2-1; the match to TRBD1 covers 8 bases. The V gene's germline CDR1 is SGHRS and CDR2 YFSETQ. The CDR3 runs 15 residues. Trimming at V came to 1 base and at J to 3 bases, leaving 3 bases not matched to a gene. The CDR3 DNA reads as TGCGCCAGCAGCTTGCCTGGGACAGGCTACAATGAGCAGTTCTTC. Residues: CASSLPGTGYNEQFF. The whole variable domain, filled in from reference TRBV5-1 and TRBJ2-1, reads KAGVTQTPRYLIKTRGQQVTLSCSPISGHRSVSWYQQTPGQGLQFLFEYFSETQRNKGNFPGRFSGRQFSNSRSEMNVSTLELGDSALYLCASSLPGTGYNEQFFGPGTRLTVL.

V usage is TRBV6-5 and J usage is TRBJ1-1; D gene unclear. The ends were cut back, 8 bases at V and 8 bases at J, with 9 bases in the middle. Germline V CDR1 and CDR2: MNHEY, SVGAGI. The CDR3 is 10 residues long. The CDR3 DNA is TGTGCCAGCGAACCCGGGGAAGCTTTCTTT. Translating gives CASEPGEAFF.

Concerning this clone: Mismatch with germline at one junction end may stem from a read error. This rearrangement joins TRBV7-7 to TRBJ2-1; 9 nucleotides agree with TRBD2. Looked up from germline, CDR1 is SSHAT and CDR2 is FNYEAQ (reference sequence). The CDR3 contains 12 residues. In DNA, the CDR3 is TGTGCTAGCAGCTCCGTCGGGACTAGCCTTTTCTTC. The encoded protein is CASSSVGTSLFF.

The V and J genes are TRBV5-4 and TRBJ1-6; TRBD1 might be the D (5 bases). The ends were cut back, 4 bases at V and 9 bases at J, with 20 bases in the middle. CDR3 length equals 16 residues. The germline gives CDR1 SGHNT, CDR2 YYREEE (reference sequence). The CDR3 here is CASSTGGAGTVSPLHF. The CDR3 nucleotides are TGTGCCAGCAGCACTGGAGGGGCAGGGACGGTTTCACCCCTCCACTTT.

This chain uses TRBV5-1 with TRBJ1-4; maybe TRBD1 (6 bases). CDR1 and CDR2 from the germline V gene are SGHRS and YFSETQ. CDR3 size: 14 residues. Trimming shortened V by 3 bases and J by 8 bases, and 14 bases separated the two germline ends. CDR3 bases: TGCGCCAGCAGCTATGGAGCAGGGGAGGAAAAACTGTTTTTT. This sequence encodes CASSYGAGEEKLFF.

J is TRBJ2-7 and V is TRBV5-4; a weak D match, TRBD2 (5 bases). The germline V gene encodes CDR1 SGHNT and CDR2 YYREEE (reference sequence). Deletions cut 4 bases from V and 1 base from J, with 12 bases between. The CDR3 is made up of 14 amino acids. The CDR3 DNA follows: TGTGCCAGCAGCCCCACGCGGGCATCCTACGAGCAGTACTTC. Protein product: CASSPTRASYEQYF.